Below, 22 T cell receptor beta chains from the same sample are listed, as sequenced in a study of CD4 T cell repertoires in COVID-19. This table comes from immunoSEQ multiplex PCR, and its TCRdb copy is limited to in-frame clones, with some not included. The profile covers over 75,000 clones, with around 82% appearing a single time and roughly 0.6% taken by the ten largest. This specimen consisted of CD4+ T cells from peripheral blood, obtained after recovery from COVID-19. The origin of the receptors is a human donor who had COVID-19.

This chain uses TRBV3-1 (or the pseudogene TRBV3-2) with TRBJ2-5, with 7 bases that match TRBD2. After removal of 4 bases from V and 2 bases from J, the junction contained 4 bases not matched to a gene. The CDR3 is 14 amino acids. Germline-derived CDR1 and CDR2 are LGHDT and YNNKEL (reference sequence). The CDR3 loop reads CASSRDYSQETQYF. In DNA, the CDR3 is TGTGCCAGCAGCCGGGACTACTCACAAGAGACCCAGTACTTC.

This clone was picked up one time. The chain joins TRBV5-1 to TRBJ2-1; D is perhaps TRBD1 (5 bases). This CDR3 has 13 amino acids. CDR1 SGHRS and CDR2 YFSETQ come from the germline V gene. V lost 0 bases to trimming and J lost 4 bases, with 5 bases between them. The CDR3 loop is CASSLDRYNEQFF. In DNA, the CDR3 is TGCGCCAGCAGCTTGGACAGGTACAATGAGCAGTTCTTC.

As to this clone: With a much larger clone just one base away, this may be a read error. This sample also contains other DNA sequences that code for the same CDR3. The gene calls are TRBV7-2 and TRBJ2-7, with D uncertain. From germline, CDR1 is SGHTA and CDR2 FQGNSA. V lost 2 bases to trimming and J lost 1 base, with 0 bases between them. This CDR3 is 11 amino acids long. CDR3 sequence reads: CASSLSYEQYF. CDR3 sequence (DNA): TGTGCCAGCAGCTTATCCTACGAGCAGTACTTC.

This clone was found once. This chain joins TRBV6-1 and TRBJ2-7, with a weak D call TRBD2 (5 bases). The length of the CDR3 is 15 residues. Germline CDR1 reads MNHNS; CDR2 reads SASEGT. V was shortened by 2 bases and J by 0 bases, with 11 bases between the two germline ends. CDR3 in DNA: TGTGCCAGCAGTGAACGGACTCTGAGCTCCTACGAGCAGTACTTC. Translation: CASSERTLSSYEQYF.

This chain connects TRBV10-3 to TRBJ2-1; D remains unclear. The CDR3 runs 14 residues. Germline lookup yields CDR1 ENHRY and CDR2 SYGVKD. Deletions cut 0 bases from V and 8 bases from J, with 11 bases between. Here the CDR3 reads CAISESRGGYEQFF. The CDR3 bases are TGTGCCATCAGTGAGTCCAGAGGTGGGTATGAGCAGTTCTTC.

The chain couples TRBV7-9 to TRBJ1-4; the match to TRBD1 covers 10 bases. J lost 8 bases, V lost 3 bases, and 3 bases had no gene match. The germline V gene encodes CDR1 SEHNR and CDR2 FQNEAQ (reference sequence). This CDR3 contains 14 residues. CDR3 DNA sequence: TGTGCCAGCAGCTTGACAGGGGGCGGCGAAAAACTGTTTTTT. Amino acids: CASSLTGGGEKLFF.

The gene calls are TRBV3-1 (or the pseudogene TRBV3-2) and TRBJ1-5; D unclear. Germline CDR1 and CDR2: LGHDT and YNNKEL (reference sequence). The CDR3 spans 15 residues. V gave up 0 bases and J gave up 4 bases, with 10 bases separating them. The CDR3 spells CASSQEVGSNQPQHF. The CDR3 nucleotides are TGTGCCAGCAGCCAAGAGGTAGGGTCGAATCAGCCCCAGCATTTT.

This clone is medium-sized in the sample. This chain links TRBV18 with TRBJ2-7; TRBD2 matches at 7 bases. The V and J ends lost 4 bases and 10 bases, in that order; junction bases with no gene match: 4. There are 11 residues in the CDR3. The germline V gene encodes CDR1 KGHSH and CDR2 LQKENI. CDR3 coding DNA: TGTGCCAGCTCACGAGGGGACTACCAGTACTTC. Translated, it gives CASSRGDYQYF.

The gene calls are TRBV9 and TRBJ2-2; TRBD1 aligns across 9 bases. The CDR3 is 17 residues long. With V trimmed by 2 bases and J by 1 base, 6 bases remained unmatched. Germline V gene data show CDR1 as SGDLS and CDR2 as YYNGEE. The DNA of the CDR3 is TGTGCCAGCAGCGTCTCACAGGGGGCCGGGAACACCGGGGAGCTGTTTTTT. Protein product: CASSVSQGAGNTGELFF. Combining the CDR3 with reference TRBV9 and TRBJ2-2 gives the whole variable domain DSGVTQTPKHLITATGQRVTLRCSPRSGDLSVYWYQQSLDQGLQFLIQYYNGEERAKGNILERFSAQQFPDLHSELNLSSLELGDSALYFCASSVSQGAGNTGELFFGEGSRLTVL.

The chain carries TRBV6-6 and TRBJ2-5; no clear D gene. V gave up 4 bases and J gave up 5 bases, with 11 bases separating them. The germline CDR1 and CDR2 sequences are MNHNY and SVGAGI (reference sequence). The CDR3 consists of 13 residues. The CDR3 sequence: CASSLGSPETQYF. The CDR3 DNA follows: TGTGCCAGCAGTTTAGGGTCGCCCGAGACCCAGTACTTC.

CDR3 nucleotide sequence: TGTGCCAGCAGCTCAACGGCGGGAGTTTTCCATGAGCAGTTCTTC. This encodes CASSSTAGVFHEQFF. The V and J genes are TRBV7-8 and TRBJ2-1, with 7 bases that match TRBD2. Germline V gives CDR1 SGHVS, CDR2 FQNEAQ. The CDR3 totals 15 residues. The J segment lost 8 bases and the V segment lost 4 bases, leaving 11 bases of the junction unmatched.

This clone was picked up a small number of times. The chain has TRBV19 and TRBJ1-5, with no clear D. The CDR3 runs to 14 residues. Trimming cost V 4 bases and J 1 base, with 8 bases left between them. Germline CDR1 reads LNHDA; CDR2 reads SQIVND (reference sequence). CDR3 bases: TGTGCCAGTAGTACATTAGACAGCAATCAGCCCCAGCATTTT. Encoded protein: CASSTLDSNQPQHF.

The gene calls are TRBV28 and TRBJ1-5; D is unclear. The length of the CDR3 is 14 residues. V lost 7 bases to trimming and J lost 7 bases, with 17 bases between them. Germline V CDR1 and CDR2: MDHEN, SYDVKM. The CDR3 nucleotides read TGTGCCAGCACCCCTTCTGGCCCCAGGCAGCCCCAGCATTTT. Translation gives CASTPSGPRQPQHF.

The CDR3 DNA sequence: TGTGCCAGTAAATGGGAGGCCTCTGGAAACACCATATATTTT. Translating gives CASKWEASGNTIYF. This chain connects TRBV19 to TRBJ1-3; D uncertain. The CDR3 has 14 amino acids. Germline-derived CDR1 and CDR2 are LNHDA and SQIVND (reference sequence). V dropped 7 bases and J dropped 0 bases, with 10 bases sitting between them.

The genes are TRBV7-9 and TRBJ2-3, with a possible D match to TRBD2 (5 bases). Germline V gene sequence: CDR1 SEHNR, CDR2 FQNEAQ (reference sequence). The CDR3 length is 12 residues. The V gene lost 4 bases and the J gene lost 9 bases, with 11 bases spanning the gap. The CDR3 bases are TGTGCCAGCAGCTCCGACCCGGGAACGCAGTATTTT. Amino acids: CASSSDPGTQYF.

The chain links TRBV5-4 to TRBJ2-3; the match to TRBD2 covers 11 bases. The V gene end was trimmed by 1 base and the J gene end by 0 bases; junction bases not matched to a gene: 13. The V gene's germline CDR1 is SGHNT and CDR2 YYREEE (reference sequence). The CDR3 runs 20 residues. CDR3 in amino acids: CASSLNRLAGGFTSTDTQYF. The CDR3 coding sequence is TGTGCCAGCAGCTTGAATCGGCTAGCGGGGGGATTCACTAGCACAGATACGCAGTATTTT.

The rearrangement links TRBV5-5 to TRBJ1-2; 8 bases fit TRBD1. CDR3 length: 14 amino acids. J was trimmed by 8 bases and V by 1 base; bases with no gene match: 7. Germline-derived CDR1 and CDR2 are SGHKS and YYEKEE (reference sequence). CDR3 in DNA: TGTGCCAGCAGCTTGACGGACAGGGTAGGAGGCTACACCTTC. This codes for CASSLTDRVGGYTF.

Only a few counts were recorded for this clone. This sequence joins TRBV7-9 and TRBJ2-1; D is possibly TRBD1 or TRBD2 (5 bases each). Germline V gives CDR1 SEHNR, CDR2 FQNEAQ (reference sequence). This CDR3 is built from 14 residues. Trimming removed 7 bases at V and 1 base at J, with 11 bases between. CDR3 nucleotide sequence: TGTGCCAGCACCCGGGACGGATCCTACAATGAGCAGTTCTTC. It encodes CASTRDGSYNEQFF. Variable domain in full (rest from reference TRBV7-9 and TRBJ2-1): DTGVSQNPRHKITKRGQNVTFRCDPISEHNRLYWYRQTLGQGPEFLTYFQNEAQLEKSRLLSDRFSAERPKGSFSTLEIQRTEQGDSAMYLCASTRDGSYNEQFFGPGTRLTVL.

Note on this clone: One junction end disagrees with the germline gene, perhaps due to a read error. V and J are TRBV9 and TRBJ2-1; 9 nucleotides align to TRBD2. Per germline, CDR1 SGDLS and CDR2 YYNGEE. The CDR3 spans 16 residues. In DNA form, the CDR3 reads TGTGCCAGCACCGTAGGTATAGCGGGGGTTTCAAATGAGCAGTTCTTC. It specifies CASTVGIAGVSNEQFF.

This sequence joins TRBV6-5 and TRBJ1-2; weak D call: TRBD1 (5 bases). Looked up from germline, CDR1 is MNHEY and CDR2 is SVGAGI. CDR3 size: 11 residues. V lost 11 bases to trimming and J lost 1 base, with 8 bases between them. In DNA, the CDR3 is TGTGCCGCGGGGGGTAACTATGGCTACACCTTC. Its translation is CAAGGNYGYTF.

This clone was detected ten times or more. The chain joins TRBV21-1 to TRBJ1-6; the D call TRBD1 from the table was never checked on the DNA. TRBV21-1 is described as a pseudogene. The CDR3 runs 21 residues. CDR3 bases: TGTGCCAGCAGCAGACCCACGGCCAGGGGTGCGGGTAGGTCTTGGTATTCACCCCTCCACTTT. Its protein is CASSRPTARGAGRSWYSPLHF.

The V and J genes are TRBV6-1 and TRBJ2-1; 10 bases align to TRBD2. The CDR3 is 13 residues long. CDR1 and CDR2 from the germline V gene are MNHNS and SASEGT. Trimming cost V 3 bases and J 10 bases; bases outside gene matches: 3. CDR3 amino acids: CASSDQAGGEQFF. CDR3 nucleotide sequence: TGTGCCAGCAGTGACCAAGCGGGAGGGGAGCAGTTCTTC.